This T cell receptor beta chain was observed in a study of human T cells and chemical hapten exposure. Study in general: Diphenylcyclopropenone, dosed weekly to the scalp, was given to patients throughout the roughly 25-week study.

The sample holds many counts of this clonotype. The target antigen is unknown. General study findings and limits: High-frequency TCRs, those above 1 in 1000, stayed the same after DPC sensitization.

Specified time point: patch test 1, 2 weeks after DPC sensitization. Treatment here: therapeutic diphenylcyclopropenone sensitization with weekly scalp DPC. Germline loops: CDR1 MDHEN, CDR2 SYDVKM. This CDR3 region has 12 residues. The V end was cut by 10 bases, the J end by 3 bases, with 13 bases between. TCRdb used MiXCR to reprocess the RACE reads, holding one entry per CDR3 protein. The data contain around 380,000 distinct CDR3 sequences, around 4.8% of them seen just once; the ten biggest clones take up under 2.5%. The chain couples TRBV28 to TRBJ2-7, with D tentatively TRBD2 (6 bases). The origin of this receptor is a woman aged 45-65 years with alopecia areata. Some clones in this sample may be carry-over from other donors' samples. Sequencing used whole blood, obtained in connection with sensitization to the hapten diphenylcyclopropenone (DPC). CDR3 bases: TGTGCCACCGTAGACGGGGGCTACGAGCAGTACTTC. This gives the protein CATVDGGYEQYF.